Below are 3 T cell receptor beta chains sequenced from a single sample in a study of T cells in Graves' hyperthyroidism and ophthalmopathy. Amplified TCR beta CDR3 regions derived from RNA transcripts. The study used the HTBI primer set for a first-round RT-PCR of the TCR CDR3. Each CDR3 protein gets one entry after TCRdb re-called the multiplex PCR reads with MiXCR. This table has fewer than 450,000 distinct CDR3 sequences, about 18% appearing once. The sequenced material came from blood. All receptors come from a woman aged 30 to 39 with Graves' hyperthyroidism that later progressed to Graves' ophthalmopathy.

At least ten counts were recorded for this clonotype. The J gene is TRBJ1-2, the V gene TRBV2; D might be TRBD1 (5 bases). Germline V CDR1 and CDR2: SNHLY, FYNNEI. The CDR3 runs to 14 residues. V was clipped by 3 bases and J by 4 bases, with 12 bases between them. The CDR3 coding sequence is TGTGCCAGCAGTGACCACGGCGGGGGCTATGGCTACACCTTC. This codes for CASSDHGGGYGYTF.

This clonotype was counted many times. The chain joins TRBV27 to TRBJ1-5; D is possibly TRBD1 (6 bases). V lost 5 bases, J lost 4 bases, and 12 bases lay in between. Germline values: CDR1 MNHEY, CDR2 SMNVEV (reference sequence). The CDR3 is made up of 14 amino acids. The CDR3 spells CASSKLTGNQPQHF. CDR3 bases: TGTGCCAGCAGTAAACTTACAGGGAATCAGCCCCAGCATTTT.

This clonotype came up many times. This chain uses TRBV12-3 or TRBV12-4 with TRBJ1-1; D not certain. This CDR3 has 13 amino acids. Between the trimmed V and J ends, which lost 3 bases and 1 base, there was a span of 6 bases. Written as DNA, the CDR3 is TGTGCCAGCAGTTTTCAAGAGAACACTGAAGCTTTCTTT. Protein product: CASSFQENTEAFF.